These 10 T cell receptor beta chains share one sample of origin, sequenced in a study of blood T cell repertoires in COVID-19 (dated by TCRdb to the early 2020s). Preparation of the library involved the immunoSEQ multiplex PCR assay. TCRdb provides this immuneACCESS table in a form limited to in-frame rearrangements. Some clones are lacking; in checked studies, under half of them reflect an unresolved V gene, and why the rest are absent is not known. The sample yields a few hundred thousand clones; about 87% were counted once. About 1.5% of the sample belongs to the ten largest clones. The sequencing input was peripheral blood. The receptors originated from a woman in her twenties or thirties with COVID-19, enrolled during active disease.

The CDR3 DNA reads TGCAGTGCTAGTGGACGACCCCCCCGGGGAGAGACCCAGTACTTC. Its protein is CSASGRPPRGETQYF. V is TRBV20-1 and J is TRBJ2-5; a possible D gene is TRBD2 (5 bases). Germline values: CDR1 DFQATT, CDR2 SNEGSKA (reference sequence). V lost 3 bases, J lost 4 bases, and 18 bases lay in between. This CDR3 region has 15 residues.

The J gene is TRBJ1-4, the V gene TRBV19; no clear D gene. Trimming took 10 bases from V and 5 from J, leaving 20 bases between them. CDR3 length: 15 residues. Germline assignment: CDR1 LNHDA and CDR2 SQIVND (reference sequence). The CDR3: CATRGQPGLNEKLFF. Written as DNA, the CDR3 is TGTGCCACCAGAGGTCAACCCGGTCTCAATGAAAAACTGTTTTTT.

The chain is built from TRBV7-2 and TRBJ2-7; 8 positions match TRBD2. This CDR3 has 15 amino acids. With V trimmed by 4 bases and J by 5 bases, 10 bases remained unmatched. Germline CDR1 SGHTA, CDR2 FQGNSA. The CDR3: CASSYELSGVHEQYF. CDR3 in DNA: TGTGCCAGCAGCTACGAACTTAGCGGGGTTCACGAGCAGTACTTC.

The J gene is TRBJ2-3, the V gene TRBV24-1; 8 positions agree with TRBD1. The V gene's germline CDR1 is KGHDR and CDR2 SFDVKD. J gave up 4 bases and V 5 bases, and 7 bases lay outside the gene matches. CDR3 size: 15 residues. The CDR3 nucleotides are TGTGCCACCAGTGTCACTGGACAGGGCGCAGATACGCAGTATTTT. As protein: CATSVTGQGADTQYF.

The V gene is TRBV5-1, the J gene TRBJ2-3; a weak D match, TRBD2 (7 bases). The germline CDR1 and CDR2 sequences are SGHRS and YFSETQ. Trimming cost V 4 bases and J 6 bases, with 15 bases left between them. The CDR3 runs to 14 residues. CDR3 sequence (DNA): TGCGCCAGCAGCCCCCCGGCGGGGGCGGATACGCAGTATTTT. The encoded protein is CASSPPAGADTQYF.

The J gene is TRBJ2-1, the V gene TRBV28, with TRBD1 identical over 9 bases. J lost 6 bases, V lost 10 bases, and 16 bases had no gene match. Germline assignment: CDR1 MDHEN and CDR2 SYDVKM. This CDR3 spans 16 amino acids. The CDR3 DNA reads as TGTGCCACCGCGCTAGCCGGGACAGGGTTCGGCAATGAGCAGTTCTTC. Protein product: CATALAGTGFGNEQFF.

The CDR3 region has the DNA TGTGCCAGCAGTTACGGGGCAGCTAACTATGGCTACACCTTC. Translation gives CASSYGAANYGYTF. V and J are TRBV6-5 and TRBJ1-2; possibly TRBD1 for D (5 bases). The V and J ends lost 2 bases and 0 bases respectively, with 7 bases between them. CDR1 is MNHEY and CDR2 is SVGAGI in the germline V gene. This CDR3 has 14 residues.

The rearrangement joins TRBV7-2 to TRBJ1-1, with TRBD1 identical over 7 bases. The germline V gene encodes CDR1 SGHTA and CDR2 FQGNSA. V trimming: 6 bases; J trimming: 0 bases; junction bases outside the gene matches: 4. CDR3 length equals 14 residues. The CDR3 sequence is CASRAGTVNTEAFF. CDR3 bases: TGTGCCAGCAGGGCCGGGACAGTGAACACTGAAGCTTTCTTT. Full variable domain (missing parts from reference TRBV7-2 and TRBJ1-1): GAGVSQSPSNKVTEKGKDVELRCDPISGHTALYWYRQSLGQGLEFLIYFQGNSAPDKSGLPSDRFSAERTGGSVSTLTIQRTQQEDSAVYLCASRAGTVNTEAFFGQGTRLTVV.

The chain recombines TRBV10-3 with TRBJ1-1; 7 bases align to TRBD1. The V gene's germline CDR1 is ENHRY and CDR2 SYGVKD. CDR3 size: 13 residues. Germline trimming cut 2 bases from V and 8 bases from J; bases unmatched to any gene: 5. CDR3 coding DNA: TGTGCCATCAGTGAGACTGTGGACAGGGAAGCTTTCTTT. Translated: CAISETVDREAFF.

The chain employs TRBV29-1 and TRBJ1-4, with TRBD1 as a possible D gene (5 bases). V lost 6 bases and J 6 bases, leaving 14 bases between the germline ends. CDR3 size: 13 residues. CDR1 SQVTM and CDR2 ANQGSEA come from the germline V gene. The CDR3, as DNA: TGCAGCGTGTTGTGGGTAGGGGATGAAAAACTGTTTTTT. Residues: CSVLWVGDEKLFF. The full variable domain, completed using reference TRBV29-1 and TRBJ1-4, is SAVISQKPSRDICQRGTSLTIQCQVDSQVTMMFWYRQQPGQSLTLIATANQGSEATYESGFVIDKFPISRPNLTFSTLTVSNMSPEDSSIYLCSVLWVGDEKLFFGSGTQLSVL.